The 26 T cell receptor beta chains presented below share a single source sample, sequenced in a study of blood T cell repertoires in COVID-19. TCRdb's table, derived via immunoSEQ multiplex PCR, lists solely in-frame clones and lacks some. The profile shows 200,000 to 300,000 clones, around 88% of them singletons. Material for sequencing was PBMCs or T cells enriched from blood (not recorded which). These receptor sequences come from a woman between 40 and 55 years old with acute COVID-19.

About this clone: Additional DNA sequences in this sample encode the identical CDR3. The chain joins TRBV14 to TRBJ2-7; D not certain. Germline values: CDR1 SGHDN, CDR2 FVKESK. The CDR3 extends over 13 amino acids. V was clipped by 1 base and J by 3 bases, with 7 bases between them. This chain's CDR3 is CASSQGLLYEQYV. DNA of the CDR3: TGTGCCAGCAGCCAAGGACTCCTCTACGAGCAGTACGTC.

The chain links TRBV18 to TRBJ1-6; 7 nucleotides line up with TRBD1. This CDR3 is 15 amino acids long. V shed 4 bases, J shed 5 bases, and the junction held 5 bases outside the gene matches. Germline CDR1 KGHSH, CDR2 LQKENI. This chain's CDR3 is CASSRSTGDNSPLHF. Written as DNA, the CDR3 is TGTGCCAGCTCACGATCAACAGGGGATAATTCACCCCTCCACTTT.

CDR3 sequence (DNA): TGTGCCAGCAGTACGACTCAAGCGGGGGGCCGGAGAAGGCTGTTTTTT. This encodes CASSTTQAGGRRRLFF. The chain links TRBV6-4 to TRBJ2-2, with TRBD2 identical over 9 bases. The CDR3 length is 16 residues. Germline assignment: CDR1 MRHNA and CDR2 SNTAGT. Trimming removed 5 bases from V and 13 bases from J; junction bases left unmatched: 17.

This chain's CDR3 is CASSVGGAGGKLFF. The CDR3 nucleotides read TGTGCCAGCAGCGTAGGGGGAGCCGGGGGAAAACTGTTTTTT. The chain couples TRBV9 to TRBJ1-4, with a weak D call TRBD1 (5 bases). Between the trimmed V and J ends, which lost 0 bases and 10 bases, there was a span of 13 bases. The CDR3 is made up of 14 amino acids. CDR1 and CDR2 (germline): SGDLS, YYNGEE.

V is TRBV5-1 and J is TRBJ1-1; D not resolved. The V and J ends lost 0 bases and 0 bases respectively, with 6 bases between them. CDR3 size: 14 residues. CDR1 is SGHRS, CDR2 YFSETQ, per germline. CDR3 sequence: CASSLGHLNTEAFF. The CDR3 nucleotides are TGCGCCAGCAGCTTGGGGCACCTGAACACTGAAGCTTTCTTT.

The rearrangement joins TRBV2 to TRBJ2-7; the D gene is possibly TRBD1 (6 bases). V lost 4 bases, J lost 3 bases, and 13 bases lay in between. In germline, CDR1 is SNHLY, CDR2 FYNNEI. There are 14 residues in the CDR3. The CDR3 protein is CASSVETGLYEQYF. The DNA of the CDR3 is TGTGCCAGCAGTGTTGAGACAGGCCTCTACGAGCAGTACTTC.

The chain employs TRBV19 and TRBJ1-5; perhaps TRBD1 as D (5 bases). The CDR3 is 15 amino acids. V was clipped by 5 bases and J by 3 bases, with 14 bases between them. From germline, CDR1 is LNHDA and CDR2 SQIVND (reference sequence). The CDR3, as DNA: TGTGCCAGTAGTCCGGGGGACCGATACAATCAGCCCCAGCATTTT. Protein: CASSPGDRYNQPQHF.

This clone has just a few counts. The sample holds other DNA sequences that translate to the same CDR3. The genes are TRBV7-2 and TRBJ2-5; possible D gene TRBD2, 6 bases. Germline V gene lookup returns CDR1 SGHTA and CDR2 FQGNSA. V lost 0 bases and J lost 2, with 13 bases in between. The CDR3 totals 16 residues. CDR3 sequence (DNA): TGTGCCAGCAGCTTAGCGGGAGGCCGAAGACAAGAGACCCAGTACTTC. Its translation: CASSLAGGRRQETQYF.

The rearrangement joins TRBV7-2 to TRBJ1-3; the D is unclear. The V end was cut by 1 base, the J end by 4 bases, with 11 bases between. The CDR3 is 15 residues long. Germline V gene sequence: CDR1 SGHTA, CDR2 FQGNSA. For the CDR3, the DNA is TGTGCCAGCAGCTTAGGGGCGGGCCTGGGAAACACCATATATTTT. As protein: CASSLGAGLGNTIYF.

V usage is TRBV5-1 and J usage is TRBJ1-2; 7 positions agree with TRBD1. CDR1 SGHRS and CDR2 YFSETQ come from the germline V gene. The CDR3 consists of 15 residues. With V trimmed by 0 bases and J by 6 bases, 8 bases remained unmatched. The CDR3 DNA follows: TGCGCCAGCAGCTTGGGACAGGGAAAAAACGATGGCTACACCTTC. Its protein product is CASSLGQGKNDGYTF.

This clone is a singleton in its sample. This chain connects TRBV24-1 to TRBJ2-1, with 9 bases aligning to TRBD2. Germline V gene lookup returns CDR1 KGHDR and CDR2 SFDVKD. The CDR3 is 12 residues long. The V segment lost 7 bases and the J segment 10 bases; nucleotides outside the gene matches: 4. The CDR3 region is CATSPRGGEQFF. The CDR3 DNA reads as TGTGCCACCAGCCCGCGGGGGGGGGAGCAGTTCTTC.

The chain couples TRBV7-2 to TRBJ1-1, with D possibly matching TRBD1 (6 bases). The germline V gene has CDR1 SGHTA and CDR2 FQGNSA. Deletions cut 3 bases from V and 2 bases from J, with 22 bases between. The CDR3 consists of 18 residues. CDR3: CASSLRWGGAPGNTEAFF. In DNA form, the CDR3 reads TGTGCCAGCAGCTTGCGCTGGGGGGGGGCCCCCGGAAACACTGAAGCTTTCTTT.

This clone is a singleton in its sample. The J gene is TRBJ2-1, the V gene TRBV5-1, with 8 bases matching TRBD2. CDR3 size: 15 residues. With V trimmed by 0 bases and J by 6 bases, 5 bases remained unmatched. Germline CDR1 reads SGHRS; CDR2 reads YFSETQ. The CDR3 nucleotides are TGCGCCAGCAGCTTGGGGACTAGCAGTTCCAATGAGCAGTTCTTC. Its protein is CASSLGTSSSNEQFF.

CDR3 coding DNA: TGTGCCAGCAGCGGACAGGGGGGGAGCGGCTACACCTTC. Amino acids: CASSGQGGSGYTF. The chain uses TRBV6-6 and TRBJ1-2; 10 bases are shared with TRBD1. This CDR3 has 13 residues. Losses at the gene ends were 6 bases for V and 8 bases for J; bases not matched to a gene: 6. Per the germline V gene, CDR1 is MNHNY and CDR2 is SVGAGI (reference sequence).

The chain recombines TRBV7-2 with TRBJ1-1; a possible D gene is TRBD1 (6 bases). There are 12 residues in the CDR3. Germline CDR1 is SGHTA and CDR2 is FQGNSA. As DNA, the CDR3 is TGTTCTTCTGGGGGCCGCAACACTGAAGCTTTCTTT. Translated: CSSGGRNTEAFF.

The gene calls are TRBV25-1 and TRBJ1-2; D gene uncertain. This CDR3 has 12 residues. Per germline, CDR1 MGHDK and CDR2 SYGVNS. Trimming stripped 2 bases from V and 3 bases from J, with 4 bases between. As DNA, the CDR3 is TGTGCCAGCAGTGAAGAGTACTATGGCTACACCTTC. Encoded protein: CASSEEYYGYTF.

J is TRBJ1-4 and V is TRBV19, with 9 positions matching TRBD1. This CDR3 has 14 residues. Germline CDR1 and CDR2: LNHDA and SQIVND (reference sequence). V lost 4 bases and J lost 8; bases outside the gene matches: 5. The CDR3 loop is CASSSRDRAEKLFF. The CDR3, as DNA: TGTGCCAGTAGTAGCCGGGACAGGGCGGAAAAACTGTTTTTT.

J is TRBJ2-2 and V is TRBV2; D is possibly TRBD1 (5 bases). The germline gives CDR1 SNHLY, CDR2 FYNNEI. V was shortened by 4 bases and J by 6 bases, with 9 bases between the two germline ends. The CDR3 covers 13 residues. The CDR3 DNA is TGTGCCAGCAGTGGCACAGGCGCCGGGGAGCTGTTTTTT. It yields the protein CASSGTGAGELFF. The variable domain in full, completed from reference TRBV2 and TRBJ2-2, reads EPEVTQTPSHQVTQMGQEVILRCVPISNHLYFYWYRQILGQKVEFLVSFYNNEISEKSEIFDDQFSVERPDGSNFTLKIRSTKLEDSAMYFCASSGTGAGELFFGEGSRLTVL.

V gene TRBV3-1 (or the pseudogene TRBV3-2) combines with J gene TRBJ1-1; 9 positions match TRBD1. CDR3 size: 13 residues. The germline gives CDR1 LGHDT, CDR2 YNNKEL (reference sequence). Trimming removed 4 bases from V and 3 bases from J; junction bases left unmatched: 0. As DNA, the CDR3 is TGTGCCAGCAGCCGACAGGGGGACACTGAAGCTTTCTTT. Translated, it gives CASSRQGDTEAFF.

On this clone itself: Additional DNA sequences in this sample encode the identical CDR3. The chain carries TRBV11-2 and TRBJ1-1; D call uncertain. The V gene lost 0 bases and the J gene lost 7 bases, with 6 bases spanning the gap. Germline CDR1 SGHAT, CDR2 FQNNGV. This CDR3 contains 12 residues. The CDR3 protein is CASSLDRGEAFF. Written as DNA, the CDR3 is TGTGCCAGCAGCTTAGATCGAGGTGAAGCTTTCTTT.

The J gene is TRBJ1-1, the V gene TRBV12-3 or TRBV12-4; D not resolved. Trimming removed 4 bases from V and 8 bases from J, with 11 bases in between. This CDR3 has 12 amino acids. As DNA, the CDR3 is TGTGCCAGCAGTTCGAGGGCCAGGGAAGCTTTCTTT. This sequence encodes CASSSRAREAFF.

The chain uses TRBV24-1 and TRBJ2-3, with a possible D match to TRBD2 (5 bases). Germline V CDR1 and CDR2: KGHDR, SFDVKD. Trimming shortened V by 5 bases and J by 1 base, and 12 bases separated the two germline ends. The CDR3 loop spans 15 amino acids. CDR3 amino acids: CATSVSSRGTDTQYF. CDR3 DNA: TGTGCCACCAGTGTGTCTAGCCGAGGCACAGATACGCAGTATTTT.

The chain joins TRBV10-3 to TRBJ2-1; D may be TRBD1 (7 bases). CDR3 length equals 16 residues. Germline loops: CDR1 ENHRY, CDR2 SYGVKD. V shed 2 bases and J shed 9 bases, with 20 bases lying between them. This CDR3 reads CAISEGNRGSGGEQFF. CDR3 sequence (DNA): TGTGCCATCAGTGAGGGAAACAGGGGATCCGGGGGTGAGCAGTTCTTC.

The genes are TRBV19 and TRBJ2-7; 8 bases map to TRBD1. CDR1 and CDR2 from the germline V gene are LNHDA and SQIVND (reference sequence). The CDR3 runs to 14 residues. With 5 bases clipped from V and 2 bases from J, the junction kept 5 bases outside the gene matches. The CDR3 nucleotides are TGTGCCAGTAGTGCGACAGGGGAAGCCTACGAGCAGTACGTC. Translated, it gives CASSATGEAYEQYV.

The rearrangement uses TRBV5-1 and TRBJ1-1; 7 nucleotides line up with TRBD1. Germline CDR1 is SGHRS and CDR2 is YFSETQ. V shed 3 bases and J 1 base; nucleotides not matched to a gene: 12. This CDR3 has 17 amino acids. The chain's CDR3 is CASSSGGLGGRNTEAFF. CDR3 nucleotide sequence: TGCGCCAGCAGCTCCGGAGGCCTAGGGGGCAGGAACACTGAAGCTTTCTTT.

The CDR3 protein is CASSLSSASNNEQFF. The CDR3, as DNA: TGCGCCAGCAGCTTGTCTAGCGCTTCAAACAATGAGCAGTTCTTC. The chain couples TRBV5-1 to TRBJ2-1; possible D gene TRBD2, 6 bases. The CDR3 consists of 15 residues. Germline CDR1 SGHRS, CDR2 YFSETQ. V lost 1 base and J 5 bases, leaving 13 bases between the germline ends.